This T cell receptor beta chain was captured by sequencing in a study of blood T cell repertoires in COVID-19. Overall study context: COVID-19 samples collected from the United States, Italy and Spain covered acute and convalescent phases. The analysed material was cDNA or gDNA that came from T cells, B-cell-depleted T cells, or PBMCs.

Under the authors' procedure: By means of reference gene primer amplification, nucleated cell counts were estimated. Libraries were prepared by immunoSEQ multiplex PCR; TCRdb keeps only in-frame clonotypes and omits some of them. V and J calls and clone size are those listed in that table; D and trimming were worked out from the DNA. The sample consists of 190,000 or so clones, around 87% of them appearing once. Germline V gene data show CDR1 as KGHSH and CDR2 as LQKENI. V dropped 5 bases and J dropped 0; count of bases not matched to a gene: 7. This CDR3 has 18 residues. The source material was peripheral blood. This receptor was identified in a man aged 40-55 years with active or convalescent COVID-19. The chain carries TRBV18 and TRBJ2-2; 12 bases align to TRBD2. The CDR3 reads CASSLRTSGAANTGELFF. In DNA form, the CDR3 reads TGTGCCAGCTCATTGCGGACTAGCGGGGCCGCGAACACCGGGGAGCTGTTTTTT.